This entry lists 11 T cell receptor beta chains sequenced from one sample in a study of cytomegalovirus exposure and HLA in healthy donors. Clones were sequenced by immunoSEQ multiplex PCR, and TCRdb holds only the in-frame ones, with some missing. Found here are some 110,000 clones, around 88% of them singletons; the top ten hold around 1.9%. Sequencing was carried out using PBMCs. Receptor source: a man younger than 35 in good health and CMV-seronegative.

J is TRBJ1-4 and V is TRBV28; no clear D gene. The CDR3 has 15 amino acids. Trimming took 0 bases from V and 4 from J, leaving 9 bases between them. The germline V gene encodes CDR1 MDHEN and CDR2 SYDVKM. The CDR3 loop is CASSLWQALNEKLFF. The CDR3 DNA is TGTGCCAGCAGTTTATGGCAGGCGCTTAATGAAAAACTGTTTTTT.

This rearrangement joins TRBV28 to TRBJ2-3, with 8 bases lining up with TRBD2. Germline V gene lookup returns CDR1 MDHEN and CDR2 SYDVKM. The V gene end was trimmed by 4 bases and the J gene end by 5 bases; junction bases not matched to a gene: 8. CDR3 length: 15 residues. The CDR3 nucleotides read TGTGCCAGCAGTTCCCGGGGGGGCCTAGGAGATACGCAGTATTTT. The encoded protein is CASSSRGGLGDTQYF.

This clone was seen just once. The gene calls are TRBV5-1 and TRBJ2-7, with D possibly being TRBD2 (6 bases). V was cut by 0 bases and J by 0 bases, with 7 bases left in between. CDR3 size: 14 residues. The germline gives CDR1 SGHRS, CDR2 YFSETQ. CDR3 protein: CASSLVGGSYEQYF. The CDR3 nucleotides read TGCGCCAGCAGCTTGGTGGGAGGCTCCTACGAGCAGTACTTC.

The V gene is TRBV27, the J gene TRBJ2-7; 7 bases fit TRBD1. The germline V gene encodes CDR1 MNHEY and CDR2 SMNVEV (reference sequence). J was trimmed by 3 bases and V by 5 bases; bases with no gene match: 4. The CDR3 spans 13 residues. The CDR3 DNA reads TGTGCCAGCAGTAATGGACAGGACTACGAGCAGTACTTC. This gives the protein CASSNGQDYEQYF.

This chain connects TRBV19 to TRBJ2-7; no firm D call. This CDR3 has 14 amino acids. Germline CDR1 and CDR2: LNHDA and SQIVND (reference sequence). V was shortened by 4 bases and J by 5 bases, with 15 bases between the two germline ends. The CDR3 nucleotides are TGTGCCAGTAGTAGGGCTCGCGAGATGAACGAGCAGTACTTC. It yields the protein CASSRAREMNEQYF. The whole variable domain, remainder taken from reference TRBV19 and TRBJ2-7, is DGGITQSPKYLFRKEGQNVTLSCEQNLNHDAMYWYRQDPGQGLRLIYYSQIVNDFQKGDIAEGYSVSREKKESFPLTVTSAQKNPTAFYLCASSRAREMNEQYFGPGTRLTVT.

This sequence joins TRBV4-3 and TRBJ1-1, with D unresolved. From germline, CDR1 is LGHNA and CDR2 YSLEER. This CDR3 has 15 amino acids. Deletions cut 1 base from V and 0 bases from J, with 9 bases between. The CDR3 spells CASSQVRTVNTEAFF. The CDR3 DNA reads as TGCGCCAGCAGCCAAGTTCGGACTGTGAACACTGAAGCTTTCTTT.

As DNA, the CDR3 is TGTGCCAGCTCACCGACGCGGGGACAGACGGGGGAGACCCAGTACTTC. Amino acids: CASSPTRGQTGETQYF. J is TRBJ2-5 and V is TRBV18; D possibly corresponds to TRBD1 (7 bases). Germline V gene lookup returns CDR1 KGHSH and CDR2 LQKENI. Trimming shortened V by 3 bases and J by 5 bases, and 19 bases separated the two germline ends. There are 16 residues in the CDR3.

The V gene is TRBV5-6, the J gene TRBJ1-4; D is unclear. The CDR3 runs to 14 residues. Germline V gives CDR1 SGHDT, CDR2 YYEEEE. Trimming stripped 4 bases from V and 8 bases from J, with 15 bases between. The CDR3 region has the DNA TGTGCCAGCAGCCCGACCCTTAGCGGCGAAAAACTGTTTTTT. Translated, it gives CASSPTLSGEKLFF. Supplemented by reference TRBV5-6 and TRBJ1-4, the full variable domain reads DAGVTQSPTHLIKTRGQQVTLRCSPKSGHDTVSWYQQALGQGPQFIFQYYEEEERQRGNFPDRFSGHQFPNYSSELNVNALLLGDSALYLCASSPTLSGEKLFFGSGTQLSVL.

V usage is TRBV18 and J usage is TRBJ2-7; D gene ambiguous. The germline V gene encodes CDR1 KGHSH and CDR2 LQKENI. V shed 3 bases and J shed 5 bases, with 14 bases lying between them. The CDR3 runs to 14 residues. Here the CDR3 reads CASSPRDGVNEQYF. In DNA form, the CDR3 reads TGTGCCAGCTCACCCCGAGATGGAGTAAACGAGCAGTACTTC. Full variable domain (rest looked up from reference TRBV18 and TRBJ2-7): NAGVMQNPRHLVRRRGQEARLRCSPMKGHSHVYWYRQLPEEGLKFMVYLQKENIIDESGMPKERFSAEFPKEGPSILRIQQVVRGDSAAYFCASSPRDGVNEQYFGPGTRLTVT.

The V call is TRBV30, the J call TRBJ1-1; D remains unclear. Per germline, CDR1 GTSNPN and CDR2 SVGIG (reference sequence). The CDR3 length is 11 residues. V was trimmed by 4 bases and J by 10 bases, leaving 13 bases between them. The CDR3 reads CAWTQPGGAFF. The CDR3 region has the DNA TGTGCCTGGACGCAACCGGGTGGAGCTTTCTTT.

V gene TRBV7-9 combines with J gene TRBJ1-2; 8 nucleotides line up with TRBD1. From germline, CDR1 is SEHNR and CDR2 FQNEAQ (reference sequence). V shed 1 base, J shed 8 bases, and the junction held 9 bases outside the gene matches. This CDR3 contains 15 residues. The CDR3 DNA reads TGTGCCAGCAGCTTAGGGTCCCAGGGGGCTGGGGGCTACACCTTC. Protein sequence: CASSLGSQGAGGYTF. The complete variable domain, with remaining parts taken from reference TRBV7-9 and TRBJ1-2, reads DTGVSQNPRHKITKRGQNVTFRCDPISEHNRLYWYRQTLGQGPEFLTYFQNEAQLEKSRLLSDRFSAERPKGSFSTLEIQRTEQGDSAMYLCASSLGSQGAGGYTFGSGTRLTVV.